The T cell receptor (beta chain) described here comes from a study of T cell changes during pregnancy in multiple sclerosis. This clone was recorded once. The repertoire was sequenced with immunoSEQ multiplex PCR; TCRdb's copy has only in-frame clones and lacks some. Found here are over 30,000 clones, 88% of them singletons; the top ten hold roughly 1.2%. This CDR3 is 15 amino acids long. J lost 4 bases, V lost 6 bases, and 8 bases had no gene match. CDR1 MNHEY and CDR2 SVGAGI come from the germline V gene. The chain joins TRBV6-5 to TRBJ2-1, with 8 nucleotides matching TRBD2. This specimen was CD4+ T cells from peripheral blood mononuclear cells, taken before pregnancy. The TCR sequence derives from a female donor with multiple sclerosis, enrolled in a pregnancy study. The CDR3 DNA reads TGTGCCAGCAGACCCCCGACTAGCGAATACAATGAGCAGTTCTTC. Translated, it gives CASRPPTSEYNEQFF.